A single sample gave rise to the 11 T cell receptor beta chains below, sequenced in a study of T-cell memory formation after mild COVID-19. TCRdb processed the 5' RACE reads anew with MiXCR; each CDR3 protein has one entry. Here the sample spans approximately 300,000 distinct CDR3 sequences, just under 20% being singletons. The source material was PBMCs or a T cell subset sorted from them (not recorded which). The receptors here all came from a man aged 18 to 30 who had mild COVID-19 (a few samples of this study predate the infection). Cell type and time point are not known.

This chain uses TRBV7-9 with TRBJ1-6; D gene unclear. The CDR3 length is 14 residues. The germline V gene encodes CDR1 SEHNR and CDR2 FQNEAQ (reference sequence). Between the trimmed V and J ends, which lost 5 bases and 7 bases, there was a span of 12 bases. Written as DNA, the CDR3 is TGTGCCAGCAGCCCACCGATGGGAAATTCACCCCTCCACTTT. Translated, it gives CASSPPMGNSPLHF.

This clonotype has just a few counts. The chain couples TRBV29-1 to TRBJ2-1, with 9 nucleotides matching TRBD2. Per the germline V gene, CDR1 is SQVTM and CDR2 is ANQGSEA. This CDR3 is built from 14 residues. V gave up 6 bases and J gave up 7 bases; unmatched junction bases: 10. CDR3 coding DNA: TGCAGCGTGTTTAGCGGGGGCCCCTTTAATGAGCAGTTCTTC. It translates to CSVFSGGPFNEQFF.

This clonotype was seen more than once but under ten times. The chain couples TRBV4-3 to TRBJ1-4, with D perhaps TRBD1 (5 bases). The CDR3 runs 15 residues. Trimming removed 2 bases at V and 4 bases at J, with 11 bases between. CDR1 LGHNA and CDR2 YSLEER come from the germline V gene. The CDR3 nucleotides read TGCGCCAGCAGCCAAAGGAGACAGAATAATGAAAAACTGTTTTTT. Residues: CASSQRRQNNEKLFF.

For the CDR3, the DNA is TGTGCCACCAGCAGACAGGGGGCCGGCTACACCTTC. Translation gives CATSRQGAGYTF. This rearrangement joins TRBV15 to TRBJ1-2; TRBD1 agrees at 8 bases. Germline V gene data show CDR1 as LNHNV and CDR2 as YYDKDF (reference sequence). J was trimmed by 8 bases and V by 2 bases; bases with no gene match: 1. CDR3 size: 12 residues. Supplemented by reference TRBV15 and TRBJ1-2, the full variable domain reads DAMVIQNPRYQVTQFGKPVTLSCSQTLNHNVMYWYQQKSSQAPKLLFHYYDKDFNNEADTPDNFQSRRPNTSFCFLDIRSPGLGDTAMYLCATSRQGAGYTFGSGTRLTVV.

This clonotype occurred a few times. The gene calls are TRBV7-2 and TRBJ2-3; D remains ambiguous. Germline lookup yields CDR1 SGHTA and CDR2 FQGNSA. Trimming removed 2 bases from V and 0 bases from J, with 9 bases in between. This CDR3 is built from 15 residues. The CDR3 DNA sequence: TGTGCCAGCAGCTTATCCGCCCGAAGCACAGATACGCAGTATTTT. Translation gives CASSLSARSTDTQYF.

This clonotype has just a few counts. The gene calls are TRBV4-1 and TRBJ1-5; D possibly corresponds to TRBD1 (5 bases). The germline V and J ends were trimmed by 6 bases and 1 base, with 19 bases remaining between them. The CDR3 is made up of 17 amino acids. CDR1 is MGHRA, CDR2 YSYEKL, per germline. The CDR3 sequence: CASSQEARQGSNQPQHF. CDR3 bases: TGCGCCAGCAGTCAGGAGGCCCGCCAGGGAAGCAATCAGCCCCAGCATTTT.

This clonotype was counted between two and nine times. This sequence joins TRBV30 and TRBJ2-3; 10 bases line up with TRBD2. Germline values: CDR1 GTSNPN, CDR2 SVGIG (reference sequence). This CDR3 is 15 amino acids long. The V segment lost 5 bases and the J segment 4 bases; nucleotides outside the gene matches: 9. CDR3: CAWAIAGGPADTQYF. Written as DNA, the CDR3 is TGTGCCTGGGCCATAGCGGGGGGCCCCGCAGATACGCAGTATTTT.

This clonotype has a handful of counts. The chain has TRBV4-2 and TRBJ1-4; TRBD1 aligns across 9 bases. The V segment lost 1 base and the J segment 5 bases; nucleotides outside the gene matches: 2. The CDR3 length is 15 residues. Germline V gives CDR1 LGHNA, CDR2 YNFKEQ. The CDR3 DNA reads as TGTGCCAGCAGCCAAGGCGGACAGGGGAATGAAAAACTGTTTTTT. It yields the protein CASSQGGQGNEKLFF.

The chain links TRBV11-2 to TRBJ2-1, with a tentative D call TRBD2 (5 bases). This CDR3 spans 14 amino acids. Between the trimmed V and J ends, which lost 8 bases and 3 bases, there was a span of 14 bases. Germline values: CDR1 SGHAT, CDR2 FQNNGV. This chain's CDR3 is CASGLPSIYNEQFF. CDR3 in DNA: TGTGCCAGCGGACTCCCGAGTATCTACAATGAGCAGTTCTTC. Combining the CDR3 with reference TRBV11-2 and TRBJ2-1 gives the whole variable domain EAGVAQSPRYKIIEKRQSVAFWCNPISGHATLYWYQQILGQGPKLLIQFQNNGVVDDSQLPKDRFSAERLKGVDSTLKIQPAKLEDSAVYLCASGLPSIYNEQFFGPGTRLTVL.

The V gene is TRBV20-1, the J gene TRBJ2-3, with D uncertain. Germline V gene lookup returns CDR1 DFQATT and CDR2 SNEGSKA (reference sequence). V was clipped by 6 bases and J by 5 bases, with 9 bases between them. The CDR3 is made up of 11 amino acids. CDR3 DNA sequence: TGCAGTGCCGTAGGCCTAGATACGCAGTATTTT. Translation gives CSAVGLDTQYF.

The V gene is TRBV7-2, the J gene TRBJ2-3; D possibly corresponds to TRBD2 (5 bases). The CDR3 sequence is 15 residues long. V dropped 2 bases and J dropped 4 bases, with 13 bases sitting between them. Germline V gene sequence: CDR1 SGHTA, CDR2 FQGNSA. The CDR3 reads CASSLLGGIADTQYF. In nucleotides, the CDR3 is TGTGCCAGCAGCTTACTAGGAGGTATTGCAGATACGCAGTATTTT. Looking up the rest from reference TRBV7-2 and TRBJ2-3 gives the full variable domain: GAGVSQSPSNKVTEKGKDVELRCDPISGHTALYWYRQSLGQGLEFLIYFQGNSAPDKSGLPSDRFSAERTGGSVSTLTIQRTQQEDSAVYLCASSLLGGIADTQYFGPGTRLTVL.